The T cell receptor (beta chain) described here comes from a study of cytomegalovirus exposure and HLA in healthy donors. This CDR3 has 15 residues. Trimming pared 5 bases from V and 1 base from J, leaving 13 bases between. Germline-derived CDR1 and CDR2 are SGHAT and FQNNGV. The protocol was immunoSEQ multiplex PCR, while the TCRdb copy is restricted to in-frame clones and leaves out a portion. The table lists over 100,000 clones, 88% of them singletons. This clone showed up just once. The source is a woman aged 18-29 years in good health and CMV-seropositive. The V call is TRBV11-2, the J call TRBJ2-3, with D maybe TRBD1 (6 bases). The sample consisted of PBMCs. CDR3 region: CASSPDSGGTDTQYF. CDR3 DNA sequence: TGTGCCAGCAGCCCGGACAGTGGTGGCACAGATACGCAGTATTTT.